A selection of T cell receptor beta chains follows, all from one sample in a study of blood T cell dynamics during melanoma immunotherapy. This table comes from immunoSEQ multiplex PCR, and its TCRdb copy is limited to in-frame clones, with some not included. Here the sample spans about 10,000 clones, roughly nine tenths being singletons. This sample comprised blood, obtained from a patient treated with checkpoint blockade. The receptors were gathered from a human donor with melanoma. Each CDR3 is given with its conserved first and last residue. D genes are given only for firm matches. Clone size appears in some rows only: once, few, many, or a class for an expanded clone.

j_gene	v_gene	abundance	d_gene	CDR3nt	CDR3aa
TRBJ2-5	TRBV18	NA	NA	TGTGCCAGCTCACTTCAGGGGAAGGCGAAAGAGACCCAGTACTTC	CASSLQGKAKETQYF
TRBJ2-7	TRBV5-4	NA	TRBD1	TGTGCCAGCAGCTCTTCCCGACAGGGCCCCTACGAGCAGTACTTC	CASSSSRQGPYEQYF
TRBJ2-1	TRBV6-6	NA	NA	TGTGCCAGCAGGTGGGGAGAATACAATGAGCAGTTCTTC	CASRWGEYNEQFF
TRBJ2-7	TRBV5-4	NA	NA	TGTGCCAGCAGCTTGGTGGGGGGCCGCGAGCAGTACTTC	CASSLVGGREQYF
TRBJ2-3	TRBV6-6	NA	NA	TGTGCCAGCAGTTACGGGGGGCCGGGCACAGATACGCAGTATTTT	CASSYGGPGTDTQYF
TRBJ2-2	TRBV5-4	NA	NA	TGTGCCAGCAGGGGTTTTAGCACCGGGGAGCTGTTTTTT	CASRGFSTGELFF
TRBJ2-3	TRBV28	NA	TRBD2	TGTGCCAGCAGCCAAAGCGGGAAGCGGGTCTTGGGCACAGATACGCAGTATTTT	CASSQSGKRVLGTDTQYF
TRBJ2-5	TRBV5-4	NA	NA	TGTGCCAGCAGCTTGCCCAGCCAAGAGACCCAGTACTTC	CASSLPSQETQYF
TRBJ2-7	TRBV7-9	NA	NA	TGTGCCAGCAGCTTGGAGTTGTACCAGCAGTACTTC	CASSLELYQQYF
TRBJ2-1	TRBV7-9	NA	NA	TGTGCCAGCAGCGAACTCTCGAGCTCCTACAATGAGCAGTTCTTC	CASSELSSSYNEQFF
TRBJ1-4	TRBV6-5	NA	NA	TGTGCCAGCAGTAGACGGGGTGCAAAAGGGGAAAAACTGTTTTTT	CASSRRGAKGEKLFF
TRBJ1-2	TRBV28	NA	NA	TGTGCCAGCAGTCCTACAGACCTCTTCGGCTACACCTTC	CASSPTDLFGYTF
TRBJ2-3	TRBV28	once	TRBD2	TGTGCCAGCAGTTTCCAAGGACTAGCGGGAGCACAGAGCACAGATACGCAGTATTTT	CASSFQGLAGAQSTDTQYF
TRBJ2-7	TRBV10-3	few	NA	TGTGCCATCAGTGACAGACCCTACGAGCAGTACTTC	CAISDRPYEQYF
TRBJ2-1	TRBV13	NA	TRBD2	TGTGCCAGCAGCCACTCACTAGCGGGAAACGACAATGAGCAGTTCTTC	CASSHSLAGNDNEQFF
TRBJ1-1	TRBV21-1	NA	NA	TGTGCCAGCAGCACCAGGTTAGCTACACTTCGCACTGAAGCTTTCTTT	CASSTRLATLRTEAFF
TRBJ2-7	TRBV5-4	NA	TRBD2	TGTGCCAGCAGCTGGGGTGTCTCGGGACTAGCGGGAGGCTCCTACGAGCAGTACTTC	CASSWGVSGLAGGSYEQYF
TRBJ1-3	TRBV28	NA	NA	TGTGCCAGCAGGAGAAGGGCTGGAAACACCATATATTTT	CASRRRAGNTIYF
TRBJ2-7	TRBV11-2	NA	NA	TGTGCCAGCAGCCCTTTAACAGGGCGAAGGGATACCGAGCAGTACTTC	CASSPLTGRRDTEQYF
TRBJ1-1	TRBV2	NA	TRBD1	TGTGCCAGCAGTGTGGGACAGGGGGCTCCTGAAGCTTTCTTT	CASSVGQGAPEAFF
TRBJ1-6	TRBV2	NA	TRBD1	TGTGCCAGCAGTATTGGGACAGGGCAGAGAAGAAATTCACCCCTCCACTTT	CASSIGTGQRRNSPLHF
TRBJ1-4	TRBV7-8	NA	NA	TGTGCCAGCAGCCCATTACAATACGCAACTAATGAAAAACTGTTTTTT	CASSPLQYATNEKLFF
TRBJ1-4	TRBV28	NA	NA	TGTGCCAGCAGTTTTACGGGCAGGCTTAATGAAAAACTGTTTTTT	CASSFTGRLNEKLFF
TRBJ2-7	TRBV28	NA	TRBD1	TGTGCCAGCAGTGGGGACAGGTACTACTCCTACGAGCAGTACTTC	CASSGDRYYSYEQYF
TRBJ2-1	TRBV19	few	TRBD2	TGTGCCAGCAGTAGCGGGGGGTACAATGAGCAGTTCTTC	CASSSGGYNEQFF
TRBJ1-5	TRBV27	NA	NA	TGTGCCAGCAAAAAGGAACCGACGGGGCATGGCAATCAGCCCCAGCATTTT	CASKKEPTGHGNQPQHF
TRBJ2-7	TRBV11-2	NA	NA	TGTGCCAGCAGCTTAGTAGGGGTGGCTACCTACGAGCAGTACTTC	CASSLVGVATYEQYF
TRBJ2-7	TRBV14	NA	NA	TGTGCCAGCAGCCATCGGCGGAGAACCTACGAGCAGTACTTC	CASSHRRRTYEQYF
TRBJ1-2	TRBV5-5	NA	TRBD1	TGTGCCAGCAGCTTGGCCCGACAGGGACCCAACTATGGCTACACCTTC	CASSLARQGPNYGYTF
TRBJ2-1	TRBV2	NA	NA	TGTGCCAGCAGGGGTTCCTGGGTGAGCTCCTACAATGAGCAGTTCTTC	CASRGSWVSSYNEQFF
TRBJ2-1	TRBV15	NA	TRBD1	TGTGCCACCAGCAGGGATTCCAAGACAGGGGCGAATGAGCAGTTCTTC	CATSRDSKTGANEQFF
TRBJ2-3	TRBV27	NA	NA	TGTGCCAGCAGTTTAGGGAGCACAGATACGCAGTATTTT	CASSLGSTDTQYF
TRBJ1-3	TRBV7-9	large	NA	TGTGCCAGCATCAAAAAGACAGGCCCCTACTCTGGAAACACCATATATTTT	CASIKKTGPYSGNTIYF
TRBJ1-1	TRBV11-2	NA	NA	TGTGCCAGCAGCTTAGATAATTCAGGGGCGCGCGGAGCTTTCTTT	CASSLDNSGARGAFF
TRBJ2-2	TRBV7-8	NA	NA	TGTGCCAGCAGCTTAGCGGTAGTGACTCTTAACACCGGGGAGCTGTTTTTT	CASSLAVVTLNTGELFF
TRBJ1-2	TRBV18	NA	TRBD1	TGTGCCAGCTCACCGGCCTGGGGACAGGGAATCGATGGCTACACCTTC	CASSPAWGQGIDGYTF
TRBJ1-2	TRBV6-1	few	TRBD1	TGTGCCAGCAGTTTAAACAGGGGGCCAAATGGCTACACCTTC	CASSLNRGPNGYTF
TRBJ1-1	TRBV6-5	NA	NA	TGTGCCAGCAGTTCAGGGCGGGGGCGAGAAGCTTTCTTT	CASSSGRGREAFF
TRBJ2-7	TRBV9	NA	NA	TGTGCCAGCAGCCGCTCTGGTGGCGCTTCCTCCTACGAGCAGTACTTC	CASSRSGGASSYEQYF
TRBJ1-4	TRBV5-1	NA	NA	TGCGCCAGCAGCTTACTAACCCGGGACAATGAAAAACTGTTTTTT	CASSLLTRDNEKLFF
TRBJ2-2	TRBV2	NA	TRBD2	TGTGCCAGCGGGACTAGCGGGAGTAGGAACACCGGGGAGCTGTTTTTT	CASGTSGSRNTGELFF
TRBJ2-2	TRBV6-1	few	TRBD1	TGTGCCAGCAGAGCGGACAGGGGGGGCACCGGGGAGCTGTTTTTT	CASRADRGGTGELFF
TRBJ1-2	TRBV29-1	NA	TRBD1	TGCAGCGTTCGCCTGATGGACAGGTTTGTCGATGGCTACACCTTC	CSVRLMDRFVDGYTF
TRBJ1-1	TRBV11-2	NA	NA	TGTGCCAGCAGCTCTACAATGAACACTGAAGCTTTCTTT	CASSSTMNTEAFF
TRBJ2-1	TRBV6-1	NA	TRBD1	TGTGCCAGCAGCCGGGACAGTTCCTACAATGAGCAGTTCTTC	CASSRDSSYNEQFF
TRBJ1-2	TRBV19	NA	NA	TGTGCCACCACGTGGCAGGGGTTTGATGGCTACACCTTC	CATTWQGFDGYTF
TRBJ2-3	TRBV4-1	NA	NA	TGCGCCAGCAGCCAAGGGGCTATAGATACGCAGTATTTT	CASSQGAIDTQYF
TRBJ2-7	TRBV19	NA	TRBD2	TGTGCCAGTAGTCCCGGGACTAGCTCCTACGAGCAGTACTTC	CASSPGTSSYEQYF
TRBJ1-1	TRBV18	NA	NA	TGTGCCAGCTTCCCCGGACGGCCGGGAACTGAAGCTTTCTTT	CASFPGRPGTEAFF
TRBJ2-1	TRBV11-3	few	NA	TGTGCCAGCAGCTTAGCTGCAGGGCTTGAGCAGTTCTTC	CASSLAAGLEQFF
TRBJ2-7	TRBV4-1	NA	TRBD2	TGCGCCAGCAGCCAAGATGGGAGGGCCGACGAGCAGTACTTC	CASSQDGRADEQYF
TRBJ2-5	TRBV6-6	NA	TRBD1	TGTGCCAGCAGTTTAAACAGGGGCCCCACGGATGACCAGTACTTC	CASSLNRGPTDDQYF